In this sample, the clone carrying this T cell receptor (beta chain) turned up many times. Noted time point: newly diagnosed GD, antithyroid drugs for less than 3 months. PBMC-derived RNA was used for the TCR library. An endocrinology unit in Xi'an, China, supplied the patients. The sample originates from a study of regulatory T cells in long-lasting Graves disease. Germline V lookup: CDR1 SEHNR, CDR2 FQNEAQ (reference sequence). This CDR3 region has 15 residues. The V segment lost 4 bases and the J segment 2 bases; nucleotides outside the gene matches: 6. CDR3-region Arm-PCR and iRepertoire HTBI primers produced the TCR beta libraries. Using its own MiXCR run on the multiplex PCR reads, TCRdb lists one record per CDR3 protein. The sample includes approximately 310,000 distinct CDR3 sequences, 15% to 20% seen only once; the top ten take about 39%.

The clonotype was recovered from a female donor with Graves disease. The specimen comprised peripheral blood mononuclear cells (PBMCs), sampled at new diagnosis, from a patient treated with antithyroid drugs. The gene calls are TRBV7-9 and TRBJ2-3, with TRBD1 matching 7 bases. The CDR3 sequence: CASSSNRGITDTQYF. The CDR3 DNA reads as TGTGCCAGCAGCTCAAACAGGGGCATCACAGATACGCAGTATTTT.